Following are 21 T cell receptor beta chains from one sample sequenced in a study of T cell responses to AZD1222 COVID-19 vaccine. The protocol was immunoSEQ multiplex PCR, while the TCRdb copy is restricted to in-frame clones and leaves out a portion. The sample yields 57,000 or so clones, 60% to 85% seen once. The material was peripheral blood, obtained 28 days after the second AZD1222 dose. These receptors all come from an adult who received the AZD1222 COVID-19 vaccine.

This chain links TRBV7-2 with TRBJ1-1; D possibly corresponds to TRBD1 (6 bases). The CDR3 length is 15 residues. The V gene lost 3 bases and the J gene lost 2 bases, with 13 bases spanning the gap. In germline, CDR1 is SGHTA, CDR2 FQGNSA. In DNA form, the CDR3 reads TGTGCCAGCAGCTTGTGGTCAGGGGCTAACACTGAAGCTTTCTTT. It encodes CASSLWSGANTEAFF. The full variable domain, with the rest looked up from reference TRBV7-2 and TRBJ1-1, is GAGVSQSPSNKVTEKGKDVELRCDPISGHTALYWYRQSLGQGLEFLIYFQGNSAPDKSGLPSDRFSAERTGGSVSTLTIQRTQQEDSAVYLCASSLWSGANTEAFFGQGTRLTVV.

The chain employs TRBV9 and TRBJ2-5; D gene ambiguous. V lost 4 bases and J 5 bases, leaving 6 bases between the germline ends. The CDR3 has 11 residues. CDR1 is SGDLS, CDR2 YYNGEE, per germline. The CDR3 region is CASSPRETQYF. The DNA of the CDR3 is TGTGCCAGCAGCCCTAGGGAGACCCAGTACTTC. Combining the CDR3 with reference TRBV9 and TRBJ2-5 gives the whole variable domain DSGVTQTPKHLITATGQRVTLRCSPRSGDLSVYWYQQSLDQGLQFLIQYYNGEERAKGNILERFSAQQFPDLHSELNLSSLELGDSALYFCASSPRETQYFGPGTRLLVL.

This clone appeared a few times. V is TRBV7-9 and J is TRBJ1-1, with TRBD1 matching 8 bases. CDR1 and CDR2 from the germline V gene are SEHNR and FQNEAQ (reference sequence). The J segment lost 1 base and the V segment lost 3 bases, leaving 1 base of the junction unmatched. CDR3 length: 14 residues. DNA for the CDR3: TGTGCCAGCAGCTTGGGACAGGCGAACACTGAAGCTTTCTTT. Translation gives CASSLGQANTEAFF.

This rearrangement joins TRBV10-3 to TRBJ2-2, with 10 bases identical to TRBD1. This CDR3 has 15 residues. Trimming cost V 6 bases and J 4 bases; bases outside gene matches: 5. From germline, CDR1 is ENHRY and CDR2 SYGVKD. CDR3 in DNA: TGTGCCATCAGAATCGGGACAGGGGTCACCGGGGAGCTGTTTTTT. Its protein product is CAIRIGTGVTGELFF.

This clone was detected only once. The rearrangement joins TRBV2 to TRBJ2-7, with 7 bases fitting TRBD2. The CDR3 covers 16 residues. V lost 3 bases and J lost 0; bases outside the gene matches: 8. Germline V gene lookup returns CDR1 SNHLY and CDR2 FYNNEI. Here the CDR3 DNA reads TGTGCCAGCAGTGATTTGGTGGGGGGGAGCTCCTACGAGCAGTACTTC. Translated: CASSDLVGGSSYEQYF.

The chain uses TRBV18 and TRBJ1-2; 8 bases are a match to TRBD1. V was clipped by 6 bases and J by 5 bases; unmatched bases: 8. The CDR3 spans 14 residues. CDR1 is KGHSH and CDR2 is LQKENI in the germline V gene. Written as DNA, the CDR3 is TGTGCCAGCTCGCCTCGACAGGGGAGGTATGGCTACACCTTC. It yields the protein CASSPRQGRYGYTF.

The chain couples TRBV15 to TRBJ2-7, with a possible D match to TRBD2 (5 bases). V gave up 5 bases and J gave up 3 bases, with 14 bases separating them. From germline, CDR1 is LNHNV and CDR2 YYDKDF (reference sequence). The CDR3 spans 14 residues. The CDR3 sequence is CATSRGLERYEQYF. The CDR3, as DNA: TGTGCCACCAGCCGGGGTTTAGAGCGCTACGAGCAGTACTTC.

This clone was observed a single time. This chain joins TRBV5-6 and TRBJ1-6; D unresolved. Trimming took 4 bases from V and 0 from J, leaving 17 bases between them. Germline assignment: CDR1 SGHDT and CDR2 YYEEEE. This CDR3 contains 18 residues. The CDR3 protein is CASSPRAGASSYNSPLHF. The CDR3 nucleotides are TGTGCCAGCAGCCCACGTGCAGGTGCGAGCTCCTATAATTCACCCCTCCACTTT.

J is TRBJ2-2 and V is TRBV7-2; the match to TRBD2 covers 10 bases. V shed 4 bases, J shed 2 bases, and the junction held 7 bases outside the gene matches. CDR3 length: 17 residues. CDR1 and CDR2 from the germline V gene are SGHTA and FQGNSA. The chain's CDR3 is CASSSQLAGLNTGELFF. The CDR3 nucleotides read TGTGCCAGCAGCTCTCAACTAGCGGGACTAAACACCGGGGAGCTGTTTTTT.

The rearrangement uses TRBV28 and TRBJ1-5; 11 nucleotides match TRBD1. In germline, CDR1 is MDHEN, CDR2 SYDVKM. Trimming cost V 6 bases and J 7 bases; bases outside gene matches: 8. The CDR3 extends over 15 amino acids. CDR3 sequence: CASRVGTGGNQPQHF. CDR3 nucleotide sequence: TGTGCCAGCAGAGTCGGGACAGGGGGGAACCAGCCCCAGCATTTT.

This clone was counted between two and nine times. The chain is built from TRBV30 and TRBJ1-6; TRBD1 might be the D (6 bases). The CDR3 has 15 residues. The V gene's germline CDR1 is GTSNPN and CDR2 SVGIG (reference sequence). The ends were cut back, 5 bases at V and 9 bases at J, with 20 bases in the middle. The CDR3 DNA reads TGTGCCTGGGACATCCCGTCCACAGGGCTTTCACCCCTCCACTTT. Translated: CAWDIPSTGLSPLHF.

The chain recombines TRBV5-5 with TRBJ2-5, with 7 bases that match TRBD1. This CDR3 has 18 amino acids. J was trimmed by 1 base and V by 5 bases; bases with no gene match: 17. Germline V lookup: CDR1 SGHKS, CDR2 YYEKEE (reference sequence). For the CDR3, the DNA is TGTGCCAGCAGAACCCAGGGGGTAACAGGGGCCTTCCAAGAGACCCAGTACTTC. It codes for CASRTQGVTGAFQETQYF.

This chain joins TRBV6-5 and TRBJ1-2, with no clear D. CDR1 MNHEY and CDR2 SVGAGI come from the germline V gene. Trimming took off 5 bases at V and 3 bases at J, with 13 bases between the two ends. This CDR3 spans 14 amino acids. DNA for the CDR3: TGTGCCAGCAGTCTCTCGGGGTTGGACTATGGCTACACCTTC. Translating gives CASSLSGLDYGYTF.

The chain has TRBV7-2 and TRBJ1-4; 9 nucleotides align to TRBD1. The CDR3 covers 14 residues. The V and J ends lost 5 bases and 2 bases, in that order; junction bases with no gene match: 0. Germline CDR1 reads SGHTA; CDR2 reads FQGNSA. CDR3 residues: CASSGTGTNEKLFF. CDR3 coding DNA: TGTGCCAGCAGCGGGACAGGGACTAATGAAAAACTGTTTTTT.

The genes are TRBV5-1 and TRBJ1-5, with TRBD1 as a possible D gene (6 bases). Germline CDR1 is SGHRS and CDR2 is YFSETQ. The CDR3 runs to 15 residues. V was cut by 1 base and J by 6 bases, with 14 bases left in between. The CDR3 protein is CASSLNPQGGQPQHF. In nucleotides, the CDR3 is TGCGCCAGCAGCTTGAATCCACAGGGCGGTCAGCCCCAGCATTTT.

The J gene is TRBJ2-3, the V gene TRBV13; the D gene is possibly TRBD2 (6 bases). V was clipped by 5 bases and J by 4 bases, with 16 bases between them. Looked up from germline, CDR1 is PRHDT and CDR2 is FYEKMQ (reference sequence). The length of the CDR3 is 15 residues. The CDR3 sequence is CASSLDYASADTQYF. CDR3 sequence (DNA): TGTGCCAGCAGCCTGGACTACGCCTCGGCAGATACGCAGTATTTT.

The chain joins TRBV13 to TRBJ2-1, with D possibly matching TRBD1 (5 bases). The CDR3 sequence is 11 residues long. Per germline, CDR1 PRHDT and CDR2 FYEKMQ (reference sequence). V was trimmed by 2 bases and J by 12 bases, leaving 8 bases between them. CDR3 nucleotide sequence: TGTGCCAGCAGCTTAATTACAGGGCAGTTCTTC. This gives the protein CASSLITGQFF.

This clone appeared once. A read error may account for a junction end that differs from germline. The rearrangement links TRBV7-7 to TRBJ1-5; D is ambiguous. Germline-derived CDR1 and CDR2 are SSHAT and FNYEAQ (reference sequence). The CDR3 is made up of 13 amino acids. The CDR3 here is CASSVAPNQPQHF. CDR3 sequence (DNA): TGTGCTAGCAGCGTTGCGCCAAATCAGCCCCAGCATTTT.

This chain links TRBV5-4 with TRBJ2-3; 9 bases line up with TRBD2. The CDR3 has 16 residues. The J segment lost 1 base and the V segment lost 4 bases, leaving 7 bases of the junction unmatched. The germline gives CDR1 SGHNT, CDR2 YYREEE (reference sequence). The CDR3 here is CASSQSVAGGTDTQYF. CDR3 sequence (DNA): TGTGCCAGCAGCCAGTCGGTAGCGGGGGGCACAGATACGCAGTATTTT.

V is TRBV2 and J is TRBJ1-2; 7 nucleotides agree with TRBD1. This CDR3 region has 14 residues. Germline assignment: CDR1 SNHLY and CDR2 FYNNEI. V dropped 3 bases and J dropped 7; count of bases not matched to a gene: 8. CDR3 loop: CASSEAGGSPGYTF. The CDR3 DNA reads TGTGCCAGCAGTGAGGCAGGGGGATCCCCTGGCTACACCTTC.

J is TRBJ1-1 and V is TRBV5-1; 7 bases align to TRBD1. J gave up 2 bases and V 3 bases, and 10 bases lay outside the gene matches. This CDR3 comprises 16 residues. Germline V gives CDR1 SGHRS, CDR2 YFSETQ. CDR3 loop: CASSSTGELPNTEAFF. The CDR3 DNA follows: TGCGCCAGCAGCTCAACAGGGGAGCTTCCTAACACTGAAGCTTTCTTT.